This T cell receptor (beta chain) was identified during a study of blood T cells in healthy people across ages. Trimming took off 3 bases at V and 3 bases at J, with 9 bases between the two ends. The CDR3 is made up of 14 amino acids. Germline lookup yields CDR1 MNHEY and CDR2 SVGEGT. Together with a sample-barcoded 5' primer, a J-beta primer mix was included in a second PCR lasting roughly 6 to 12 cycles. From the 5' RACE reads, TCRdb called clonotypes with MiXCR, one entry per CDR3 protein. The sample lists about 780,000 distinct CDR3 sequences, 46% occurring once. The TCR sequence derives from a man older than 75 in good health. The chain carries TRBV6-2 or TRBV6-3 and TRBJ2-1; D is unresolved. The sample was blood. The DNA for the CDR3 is TGTGCCAGCAGTTATGACCTATTCTACAATGAGCAGTTCTTC. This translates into CASSYDLFYNEQFF.